A single sample gave rise to the 17 T cell receptor beta chains below, sequenced in a study of beta chain features in type 1 diabetes. Reverse transcribing all isolated RNA meant expressed TCRB transcripts were sequenced. Profiled with immunoSEQ multiplex PCR; TCRdb holds only in-frame clones, not every one. The repertoire holds 900,000 or so clones, with roughly 17% as singletons. Sequencing was done on a sample of naive CD4+ T cells from blood. The receptors originated from a woman between 18 and 29 years old in good health.

This clone was counted between two and nine times. The rearrangement joins TRBV29-1 to TRBJ1-1; 8 nucleotides match TRBD1. This CDR3 region has 12 residues. Germline V gene data show CDR1 as SQVTM and CDR2 as ANQGSEA. The J segment lost 4 bases and the V segment lost 7 bases, leaving 5 bases of the junction unmatched. The CDR3 spells CSAVTGGTEAFF. The CDR3 DNA is TGCAGCGCCGTAACAGGGGGCACTGAAGCTTTCTTT.

This clone was detected only a few times. The CDR3: CASSKKGDRTPGQYF. The CDR3 region has the DNA TGTGCCAGCAGCAAAAAAGGCGATAGGACGCCCGGGCAGTACTTC. The V and J genes are TRBV21-1 and TRBJ2-7. TRBV21-1 counts as a pseudogene. The CDR3 is made up of 15 amino acids.

This clone was recorded a few times. CDR3 protein: CASTNMGQGQNQPQHF. The CDR3, as DNA: TGTGCCAGTACGAATATGGGACAGGGCCAGAATCAGCCCCAGCATTTT. This chain links TRBV19 with TRBJ1-5; TRBD1 matches 9 bases. J was trimmed by 4 bases and V by 7 bases; bases with no gene match: 11. This CDR3 has 16 residues. CDR1 is LNHDA and CDR2 is SQIVND in the germline V gene (reference sequence).

V is TRBV7-2 and J is TRBJ2-2; no clear D gene. The CDR3 spans 16 residues. Between the trimmed V and J ends, which lost 1 base and 1 base, there was a span of 10 bases. Germline V gives CDR1 SGHTA, CDR2 FQGNSA. Written as DNA, the CDR3 is TGTGCCAGCAGCTTAGTAGGGCTACAGAACACCGGGGAGCTGTTTTTT. It codes for CASSLVGLQNTGELFF.

This clone was detected only a few times. CDR3 residues: CASSLGDRQGTEAFF. CDR3 bases: TGTGCCAGCAGTTTAGGGGACCGACAGGGCACTGAAGCTTTCTTT. The chain links TRBV28 to TRBJ1-1, with 7 bases lining up with TRBD1. Germline lookup yields CDR1 MDHEN and CDR2 SYDVKM. The length of the CDR3 is 15 residues. Trimming cost V 2 bases and J 4 bases; bases outside gene matches: 7. Drawing the rest from reference TRBV28 and TRBJ1-1, the complete variable domain is DVKVTQSSRYLVKRTGEKVFLECVQDMDHENMFWYRQDPGLGLRLIYFSYDVKMKEKGDIPEGYSVSREKKERFSLILESASTNQTSMYLCASSLGDRQGTEAFFGQGTRLTVV.

The CDR3, as DNA: TGTGCCAGCAGTGACAGGCACTCTGGAAACACCATATATTTT. It codes for CASSDRHSGNTIYF. V and J are TRBV6-5 and TRBJ1-3, with a possible D match to TRBD1 (6 bases). The CDR3 is made up of 14 amino acids. V was trimmed by 5 bases and J by 0 bases, leaving 8 bases between them. The germline gives CDR1 MNHEY, CDR2 SVGAGI.

The V and J genes are TRBV14 and TRBJ1-2, with a possible D match to TRBD1 (6 bases). Germline values: CDR1 SGHDN, CDR2 FVKESK. V dropped 6 bases and J dropped 1 base, with 9 bases sitting between them. CDR3 length: 13 amino acids. The CDR3 DNA reads TGTGCCAGCAGTCGGGACAATAACTATGGCTACACCTTC. It yields the protein CASSRDNNYGYTF.

This chain connects TRBV15 to TRBJ2-1, with 12 positions matching TRBD2. The J segment lost 11 bases and the V segment lost 1 base, leaving 12 bases of the junction unmatched. This CDR3 comprises 17 residues. Germline-derived CDR1 and CDR2 are LNHNV and YYDKDF (reference sequence). DNA of the CDR3: TGTGCCACCAGCAGAGTAACTAAGGCTAGCGGGAGGGCCCAGCAGTTCTTC. Residues: CATSRVTKASGRAQQFF.

This clone has only a few counts. This CDR3 reads CASSLTGEYGYTF. DNA of the CDR3: TGTGCCAGCAGCCTGACAGGGGAATATGGCTACACCTTC. This chain links TRBV11-2 with TRBJ1-2; TRBD1 aligns across 8 bases. V shed 5 bases and J 5 bases; nucleotides not matched to a gene: 4. This CDR3 spans 13 amino acids. Per germline, CDR1 SGHAT and CDR2 FQNNGV.

This clone was found a few times. V usage is TRBV2 and J usage is TRBJ1-1, with D perhaps matching TRBD1 (6 bases). From germline, CDR1 is SNHLY and CDR2 FYNNEI. V was pared by 8 bases and J by 2 bases, with 21 bases between. There are 16 residues in the CDR3. CDR3: CASEMGGQRFNTEAFF. The CDR3 nucleotides read TGTGCCAGCGAAATGGGAGGACAGCGCTTTAACACTGAAGCTTTCTTT. The full variable domain, its missing parts supplied by reference TRBV2 and TRBJ1-1, is EPEVTQTPSHQVTQMGQEVILRCVPISNHLYFYWYRQILGQKVEFLVSFYNNEISEKSEIFDDQFSVERPDGSNFTLKIRSTKLEDSAMYFCASEMGGQRFNTEAFFGQGTRLTVV.

This clone came up a few times. This chain joins TRBV15 and TRBJ2-3; D may be TRBD2 (6 bases). V lost 4 bases to trimming and J lost 2 bases, with 13 bases between them. The CDR3 length is 15 residues. CDR1 is LNHNV, CDR2 YYDKDF, per germline (reference sequence). The CDR3 sequence: CATSTWTTFTDTQYF. The CDR3 DNA follows: TGTGCCACCAGCACATGGACTACATTCACAGATACGCAGTATTTT. The full variable domain, rest sourced from reference TRBV15 and TRBJ2-3, is DAMVIQNPRYQVTQFGKPVTLSCSQTLNHNVMYWYQQKSSQAPKLLFHYYDKDFNNEADTPDNFQSRRPNTSFCFLDIRSPGLGDTAMYLCATSTWTTFTDTQYFGPGTRLTVL.

This chain connects TRBV4-1 to TRBJ2-4, with D tentatively TRBD1 (6 bases). Germline assignment: CDR1 MGHRA and CDR2 YSYEKL. CDR3 size: 19 residues. V gave up 0 bases and J gave up 0 bases, with 18 bases separating them. CDR3 nucleotides: TGCGCCAGCAGCCAAGAACCTTGGACAGCCGCTCTAGCCAAAAACATTCAGTACTTC. This encodes CASSQEPWTAALAKNIQYF.

The V and J genes are TRBV5-1 and TRBJ1-1, with D unresolved. The length of the CDR3 is 14 residues. The germline gives CDR1 SGHRS, CDR2 YFSETQ. The ends were cut back, 0 bases at V and 4 bases at J, with 10 bases in the middle. DNA for the CDR3: TGCGCCAGCAGCTTGGCGGTCAGTAGCACTGAAGCTTTCTTT. This sequence encodes CASSLAVSSTEAFF.

There are a few counts of this clone. The chain joins TRBV5-4 to TRBJ2-7, with a tentative D call TRBD2 (5 bases). Germline CDR1 is SGHNT and CDR2 is YYREEE (reference sequence). The CDR3 consists of 13 residues. With 2 bases removed from V and 3 bases from J, the gap between germline ends came to 9 bases. The CDR3 is CASSLRGNYEQYF. The CDR3 nucleotides are TGTGCCAGCAGCTTAAGAGGGAACTACGAGCAGTACTTC.

The chain combines TRBV18 with TRBJ2-3; the D gene could be TRBD1 or TRBD2 (5 bases each). The CDR3 length is 19 residues. Germline CDR1 is KGHSH and CDR2 is LQKENI. Trimming took 0 bases from V and 2 from J, leaving 21 bases between them. The CDR3, as DNA: TGTGCCAGCTCACCACCGGTCGCTAGCAGAGGGGTGATCACAGATACGCAGTATTTT. Translated, it gives CASSPPVASRGVITDTQYF. Based on the CDR3 plus reference TRBV18 and TRBJ2-3, the full variable domain is NAGVMQNPRHLVRRRGQEARLRCSPMKGHSHVYWYRQLPEEGLKFMVYLQKENIIDESGMPKERFSAEFPKEGPSILRIQQVVRGDSAAYFCASSPPVASRGVITDTQYFGPGTRLTVL.

This clone was observed a few times. The same CDR3 can be traced to other DNA sequences in this sample. The chain has TRBV7-9 and TRBJ2-3; D is unresolved. The CDR3 loop spans 14 amino acids. Per germline, CDR1 SEHNR and CDR2 FQNEAQ (reference sequence). Trimming took 1 base from V and 2 from J, leaving 7 bases between them. The CDR3: CASSLDRFTDTQYF. The CDR3 coding sequence is TGTGCCAGCAGCTTAGACAGATTCACAGATACGCAGTATTTT.

Only a few counts were recorded for this clone. The rearrangement uses TRBV6-5 and TRBJ2-2; maybe TRBD1 (7 bases). This CDR3 has 15 amino acids. Germline-derived CDR1 and CDR2 are MNHEY and SVGAGI. The germline V and J ends were trimmed by 10 bases and 0 bases, with 15 bases remaining between them. Written as DNA, the CDR3 is TGTGCCACCAACCGGGGGACAGCGAACACCGGGGAGCTGTTTTTT. Its translation is CATNRGTANTGELFF.